The T cell receptor (beta chain) described here comes from a study of blood T cell repertoires in COVID-19. For the study at large: Researchers got acute and convalescent COVID-19 samples from the United States, Italy and Spain.

TCRdb's copy holds only in-frame clones and misses some; the assay was immunoSEQ multiplex PCR. The repertoire consists of approximately 200,000 clones, with around four fifths occurring once and the leading ten covering 7.5% to 10%. Germline CDR1 LNHDA, CDR2 SQIVND (reference sequence). V lost 6 bases, J lost 4 bases, and 15 bases lay in between. The CDR3 totals 14 residues. The sequenced sample consisted of PBMCs or T cells enriched from blood (not recorded which). The clonotype comes from a middle-aged man who had recovered from COVID-19. The V and J genes are TRBV19 and TRBJ1-1, with D maybe TRBD1 (5 bases). The CDR3 reads CASRAGMRITEAFF. The CDR3 DNA reads TGTGCCAGTAGAGCAGGGATGAGAATCACTGAAGCTTTCTTT.